This entry lists 8 T cell receptor beta chains sequenced from one sample in a study. One entry per CDR3 protein, called by TCRdb with MiXCR from the RT-PCR reads. The sample yields about 680,000 distinct CDR3 sequences, approximately 15% seen once. Sequences were obtained from memory CD4+ T cells from blood. All receptors derive from a female donor in good health, serving as a healthy control.

Only a few counts were recorded for this clonotype. The V gene is TRBV7-2, the J gene TRBJ2-1; TRBD2 aligns across 14 bases. Germline assignment: CDR1 SGHTA and CDR2 FQGNSA. The CDR3 runs 16 residues. The trim removed 4 bases at V and 9 bases at J, leaving 8 bases unmatched. CDR3 bases: TGTGCCAGCAGCTCGACTCCGGGACTAGCGGGGGCTGAGCAGTTCTTC. Protein: CASSSTPGLAGAEQFF.

At least ten counts were recorded for this clonotype. CDR3 sequence (DNA): TGCGCCAGCAGCTTGGCCAACCAGGGGTCCAACGAGCAGTACTTC. It encodes CASSLANQGSNEQYF. This rearrangement joins TRBV5-1 to TRBJ2-7; perhaps TRBD1 as D (6 bases). V lost 0 bases and J 5 bases, leaving 15 bases between the germline ends. Germline V gene sequence: CDR1 SGHRS, CDR2 YFSETQ. The CDR3 is 15 residues long.

The rearrangement uses TRBV4-3 and TRBJ1-4; D not certain. Germline V CDR1 and CDR2: LGHNA, YSLEER. The CDR3 covers 15 residues. Trimming took 4 bases from V and 3 from J, leaving 12 bases between them. CDR3 coding DNA: TGCGCCAGCAGCCGCGGGGTCTCGGCTAATGAAAAACTGTTTTTT. It specifies CASSRGVSANEKLFF.

Concerning this clonotype: A read error may account for a junction end that differs from germline. The chain couples TRBV28 to TRBJ1-5, with D possibly TRBD1 on 6 matching bases. The CDR3 has 16 residues. The germline V gene encodes CDR1 MDHEN and CDR2 SYDVKM. Here the CDR3 DNA reads TGTGCCAGCAGTTTATGGGGGGCAGGCGGCAATCAGACCCAGCATTTT. It codes for CASSLWGAGGNQTQHF. The whole variable domain, filled in from reference TRBV28 and TRBJ1-5, reads DVKVTQSSRYLVKRTGEKVFLECVQDMDHENMFWYRQDPGLGLRLIYFSYDVKMKEKGDIPEGYSVSREKKERFSLILESASTNQTSMYLCASSLWGAGGNQTQHFGDGTRLSIL.

V usage is TRBV5-1 and J usage is TRBJ1-2; no reliable D call. Trimming left V 0 bases short and J 6 bases short, with 12 bases between. This CDR3 contains 14 residues. CDR1 and CDR2 from the germline V gene are SGHRS and YFSETQ. The chain's CDR3 is CASSLAKGSDGYTF. The DNA of the CDR3 is TGCGCCAGCAGCTTGGCCAAGGGTTCCGATGGCTACACCTTC.

Notes on this clonotype: Since a much larger clone is just one base distant, this may be a read error. The rearrangement joins TRBV5-4 to TRBJ2-7; 14 bases match TRBD2. The CDR3 covers 15 residues. The V and J ends lost 4 bases and 4 bases, in that order; junction bases with no gene match: 4. In germline, CDR1 is SGHNT, CDR2 YYREEE (reference sequence). The CDR3 nucleotides are TGTGCCAGCAGCACGGGACTAGCGGGAGAGTACGAGCAGTACTTC. It codes for CASSTGLAGEYEQYF.

The genes are TRBV4-2 and TRBJ1-4; TRBD1 matches at 9 bases. Germline lookup yields CDR1 LGHNA and CDR2 YNFKEQ. With 3 bases clipped from V and 7 bases from J, the junction kept 6 bases outside the gene matches. The CDR3 is 15 amino acids. This CDR3 is CASSQTGQGIEKLFF. The CDR3 bases are TGTGCCAGCAGCCAGACGGGACAGGGAATTGAAAAACTGTTTTTT.

This clonotype was counted many times. CDR3 sequence (DNA): TGTGCCAGCAGTTTCTACACCGGGACAGGGGCACCACCCCTCCACTTT. Amino acid sequence: CASSFYTGTGAPPLHF. The genes are TRBV6-5 and TRBJ1-6; 10 nucleotides align to TRBD1. Per the germline V gene, CDR1 is MNHEY and CDR2 is SVGAGI. The CDR3 consists of 16 residues. V shed 4 bases, J shed 11 bases, and the junction held 11 bases outside the gene matches.